Below are 32 T cell receptor beta chains sequenced from a single sample in a study of T cells after posttransplantation cyclophosphamide. Libraries were prepared by immunoSEQ multiplex PCR; TCRdb keeps only in-frame clonotypes and omits some of them. The table includes about 16,000 clones, 85% to 95% detected once. The naive gate required viable CD3+CD4+ or CD3+CD8+ cells with CCR7+CD45RA+CD45RO-CD95-CD27+CD28+ phenotype. What was sequenced was naive CD4+ T cells sorted from blood. Receptors were obtained from a woman between 50 and 59 years old in good health and a related stem cell transplant donor.

This clone was seen only once. CDR3 nucleotides: TGCGCCAGCAGCCCGGACAGCCCAGGGGGAAACACCATATATTTT. Its translation is CASSPDSPGGNTIYF. The chain uses TRBV5-1 and TRBJ1-3, with D possibly TRBD1 on 6 matching bases. V was cut by 4 bases and J by 4 bases, with 15 bases left in between. Germline CDR1 SGHRS, CDR2 YFSETQ. The length of the CDR3 is 15 residues.

The rearrangement uses TRBV6-1 and TRBJ2-7, with unresolved D. Germline-derived CDR1 and CDR2 are MNHNS and SASEGT. This CDR3 has 11 residues. Trimming stripped 6 bases from V and 4 bases from J, with 7 bases between. CDR3 sequence reads: CASSSIYEQYF. In DNA, the CDR3 is TGTGCCAGCAGCTCTATATACGAGCAGTACTTC.

This chain connects TRBV18 to TRBJ2-1; the match to TRBD2 covers 9 bases. From germline, CDR1 is KGHSH and CDR2 LQKENI. V gave up 3 bases and J gave up 6 bases; unmatched junction bases: 3. The CDR3 loop spans 14 amino acids. The CDR3 spells CASSPQLAGNEQFF. CDR3 DNA: TGTGCCAGCTCACCTCAACTAGCGGGCAATGAGCAGTTCTTC.

The chain combines TRBV4-2 with TRBJ1-2; a possible D gene is TRBD1 (5 bases). Germline V gene sequence: CDR1 LGHNA, CDR2 YNFKEQ. The CDR3 covers 14 residues. V was pared by 4 bases and J by 4 bases, with 13 bases between. The CDR3 coding sequence is TGTGCCAGCAGCCCGATCGGGGGACGCTATGGCTACACCTTC. Residues: CASSPIGGRYGYTF.

This clone was seen only once. The chain recombines TRBV7-7 with TRBJ2-1, with a possible D match to TRBD1 (7 bases). The germline V gene has CDR1 SSHAT and CDR2 FNYEAQ (reference sequence). V shed 5 bases and J shed 7 bases, with 21 bases lying between them. This CDR3 has 16 amino acids. CDR3 bases: TGTGCCAGCAGCGTCAGGGTCGAGTCAGGGGGGAATGAGCAGTTCTTC. Protein: CASSVRVESGGNEQFF.

This chain connects TRBV5-5 to TRBJ1-2; the D gene is possibly TRBD1 (5 bases). The CDR3 has 15 residues. V lost 6 bases, J lost 4 bases, and 19 bases lay in between. Germline CDR1 SGHKS, CDR2 YYEKEE (reference sequence). CDR3 residues: CASTTPPGTPYGYTF. In DNA form, the CDR3 reads TGTGCCAGCACGACCCCTCCCGGGACTCCCTATGGCTACACCTTC. Full variable domain (outside the CDR3, taken from reference TRBV5-5 and TRBJ1-2): DAGVTQSPTHLIKTRGQQVTLRCSPISGHKSVSWYQQVLGQGPQFIFQYYEKEERGRGNFPDRFSARQFPNYSSELNVNALLLGDSALYLCASTTPPGTPYGYTFGSGTRLTVV.

J is TRBJ2-5 and V is TRBV5-1, with D unclear. The CDR3 consists of 16 residues. The germline V and J ends were trimmed by 0 bases and 0 bases, with 12 bases remaining between them. Germline CDR1 is SGHRS and CDR2 is YFSETQ. In DNA form, the CDR3 reads TGCGCCAGCAGCTTGGCCCCGGCGACTCACCAAGAGACCCAGTACTTC. Protein sequence: CASSLAPATHQETQYF.

The genes are TRBV7-9 and TRBJ2-5; 7 bases map to TRBD2. This CDR3 has 15 residues. CDR1 is SEHNR, CDR2 FQNEAQ, per germline (reference sequence). V was pared by 0 bases and J by 3 bases, with 4 bases of the junction left unmatched. Here the CDR3 DNA reads TGTGCCAGCAGCTTAGCTAGCGCGGGGGAAGAGACCCAGTACTTC. It is translated as CASSLASAGEETQYF.

This chain links TRBV29-1 with TRBJ1-1; D is perhaps TRBD1 (6 bases). This CDR3 has 14 amino acids. V was clipped by 3 bases and J by 3 bases, with 14 bases between them. The germline V gene encodes CDR1 SQVTM and CDR2 ANQGSEA. The DNA of the CDR3 is TGCAGCGTTGACCTAACTAAGGGGGACACTGAAGCTTTCTTT. Its protein is CSVDLTKGDTEAFF.

This chain uses TRBV29-1 with TRBJ2-7; 7 nucleotides align to TRBD1. The trim removed 7 bases at V and 2 bases at J, leaving 5 bases unmatched. The CDR3 extends over 12 amino acids. Germline V gives CDR1 SQVTM, CDR2 ANQGSEA. The CDR3 DNA sequence: TGCAGCGCTATGGGACAGACCTACGAGCAGTACTTC. It is translated as CSAMGQTYEQYF.

J is TRBJ2-1 and V is TRBV2; TRBD2 matches 8 bases. Looked up from germline, CDR1 is SNHLY and CDR2 is FYNNEI. The length of the CDR3 is 12 residues. V was pared by 6 bases and J by 9 bases, with 4 bases of the junction left unmatched. The DNA of the CDR3 is TGTGCCAGCAGGGGACTAGTGAGTGAGCAGTTCTTC. It codes for CASRGLVSEQFF.

The gene calls are TRBV27 and TRBJ1-1; the match to TRBD1 covers 8 bases. CDR1 and CDR2 from the germline V gene are MNHEY and SMNVEV (reference sequence). Trimming removed 4 bases from V and 0 bases from J; junction bases left unmatched: 4. The CDR3 has 15 residues. The CDR3 sequence: CASSSGQVVNTEAFF. In nucleotides, the CDR3 is TGTGCCAGCAGTTCGGGACAGGTGGTGAACACTGAAGCTTTCTTT.

The chain recombines TRBV7-2 with TRBJ2-7, with a weak D call TRBD1 (5 bases). Germline-derived CDR1 and CDR2 are SGHTA and FQGNSA. Deletions cut 3 bases from V and 2 bases from J, with 11 bases between. The CDR3 loop spans 14 amino acids. CDR3 loop: CASSFTGLTYEQYF. As DNA, the CDR3 is TGTGCCAGCAGCTTTACAGGATTAACCTACGAGCAGTACTTC.

The genes are TRBV7-6 and TRBJ2-2, with 9 bases identical to TRBD2. The V segment lost 4 bases and the J segment 1 base; nucleotides outside the gene matches: 4. This CDR3 contains 16 residues. The germline V gene encodes CDR1 SGHVS and CDR2 FNYEAQ. The CDR3 reads CASSSRSGRNTGELFF. DNA for the CDR3: TGTGCCAGCAGCTCCCGTAGCGGGAGGAACACCGGGGAGCTGTTTTTT.

V usage is TRBV28 and J usage is TRBJ1-1; the D gene is possibly TRBD1 (5 bases). The CDR3 is 15 amino acids. Germline CDR1 reads MDHEN; CDR2 reads SYDVKM. With 10 bases removed from V and 0 bases from J, the gap between germline ends came to 18 bases. This chain's CDR3 is CATMSRGNMNTEAFF. The CDR3 DNA reads TGTGCCACCATGTCGCGGGGGAACATGAACACTGAAGCTTTCTTT.

The chain is built from TRBV7-3 and TRBJ2-3, with TRBD1 matching over 10 bases. Germline trimming cut 4 bases from V and 6 bases from J; bases unmatched to any gene: 13. Germline loops: CDR1 SGHTA, CDR2 FQGTGA. CDR3 size: 17 residues. The CDR3 sequence is CASSSSTGGRTGDTQYF. The CDR3 DNA follows: TGTGCCAGCAGCTCCTCGACAGGGGGCCGAACTGGTGATACGCAGTATTTT.

The CDR3 loop is CASNSDRGGDTQYF. The DNA of the CDR3 is TGTGCCAGCAATTCGGACAGGGGTGGCGATACGCAGTATTTT. This chain connects TRBV2 to TRBJ2-3, with 9 bases aligning to TRBD1. The CDR3 consists of 14 residues. Germline CDR1 reads SNHLY; CDR2 reads FYNNEI. After removal of 7 bases from V and 6 bases from J, the junction contained 8 bases not matched to a gene.

The J gene is TRBJ2-7, the V gene TRBV27; D is ambiguous. This CDR3 spans 11 amino acids. Trimming took off 3 bases at V and 3 bases at J, with 3 bases between the two ends. Germline V gene sequence: CDR1 MNHEY, CDR2 SMNVEV (reference sequence). CDR3 loop: CASSFRYEQYF. CDR3 DNA sequence: TGTGCCAGCAGTTTCCGCTACGAGCAGTACTTC.

This rearrangement joins TRBV28 to TRBJ1-6; D not certain. This CDR3 is built from 14 residues. Germline lookup yields CDR1 MDHEN and CDR2 SYDVKM. Trimming removed 3 bases at V and 7 bases at J, with 10 bases between. The CDR3 sequence is CASSFRVRNSPLHF. Written as DNA, the CDR3 is TGTGCCAGCAGTTTCCGGGTCCGAAATTCACCCCTCCACTTT.

The chain links TRBV6-5 to TRBJ1-6, with TRBD1 as a possible D gene (6 bases). Per germline, CDR1 MNHEY and CDR2 SVGAGI. V shed 6 bases and J shed 7 bases, with 13 bases lying between them. The CDR3 sequence is 14 residues long. CDR3 nucleotides: TGTGCCAGCAGCCGACAGGACGGGAATTCACCCCTCCACTTT. This encodes CASSRQDGNSPLHF.

V is TRBV11-3 and J is TRBJ2-2, with TRBD2 as a possible D gene (5 bases). Germline V CDR1 and CDR2: SGHNT, YENEEA. This CDR3 has 16 residues. Trimming stripped 2 bases from V and 3 bases from J, with 13 bases between. Here the CDR3 DNA reads TGTGCCAGCAGCTTATTTAGCGAACGGTACACCGGGGAGCTGTTTTTT. Encoded protein: CASSLFSERYTGELFF.

This sequence joins TRBV7-3 and TRBJ2-5; a weak D match, TRBD1 (5 bases). The CDR3 contains 13 residues. The germline gives CDR1 SGHTA, CDR2 FQGTGA. Trimming cost V 3 bases and J 5 bases, with 10 bases left between them. CDR3 amino acids: CASSFRVGETQYF. The CDR3, as DNA: TGTGCCAGCAGCTTCAGGGTAGGCGAGACCCAGTACTTC.

The rearrangement links TRBV5-1 to TRBJ1-2; 9 nucleotides line up with TRBD1. Unmatched junction bases numbered 5, after V lost 3 bases and J lost 8 bases. The germline V gene has CDR1 SGHRS and CDR2 YFSETQ. This CDR3 has 13 amino acids. The CDR3, as DNA: TGCGCCAGCAGCTCGGTGGGACAGGGAGGCTACACCTTC. Translating gives CASSSVGQGGYTF.

The chain employs TRBV29-1 and TRBJ2-6; D ambiguous. Trimming pared 4 bases from V and 0 bases from J, leaving 7 bases between. The length of the CDR3 is 14 residues. Germline values: CDR1 SQVTM, CDR2 ANQGSEA. The CDR3 reads CSVGLTSGANVLTF. DNA for the CDR3: TGCAGCGTTGGGCTTACCTCTGGGGCCAACGTCCTGACTTTC.

The rearrangement joins TRBV7-2 to TRBJ1-1; maybe TRBD1 (5 bases). V was trimmed by 6 bases and J by 7 bases, leaving 9 bases between them. In germline, CDR1 is SGHTA, CDR2 FQGNSA. This CDR3 has 11 amino acids. The CDR3 here is CASSRQREAFF. The CDR3 DNA sequence: TGTGCCAGCAGTCGACAGCGTGAAGCTTTCTTT.

The gene calls are TRBV27 and TRBJ1-1; no clear D. The length of the CDR3 is 14 residues. Germline V lookup: CDR1 MNHEY, CDR2 SMNVEV (reference sequence). V gave up 2 bases and J gave up 0 bases, with 7 bases separating them. CDR3 residues: CASSLRSMNTEAFF. The CDR3, as DNA: TGTGCCAGCAGTTTACGGTCGATGAACACTGAAGCTTTCTTT.

V and J are TRBV10-3 and TRBJ2-7, with TRBD2 matching 9 bases. The germline V gene encodes CDR1 ENHRY and CDR2 SYGVKD. V dropped 5 bases and J dropped 5; count of bases not matched to a gene: 10. This CDR3 spans 15 amino acids. The CDR3: CAISKFSAGGNEQYF. As DNA, the CDR3 is TGTGCCATCAGTAAGTTCTCAGCGGGAGGTAACGAGCAGTACTTC.

The chain recombines TRBV5-4 with TRBJ1-1, with TRBD1 identical over 8 bases. This CDR3 contains 13 residues. Germline V gene lookup returns CDR1 SGHNT and CDR2 YYREEE (reference sequence). V was pared by 5 bases and J by 11 bases, with 11 bases of the junction left unmatched. The CDR3 nucleotides read TGTGCCAGCAGTGCTGGACAGGGAGATTGGGCTTTCTTT. Translating gives CASSAGQGDWAFF.

The CDR3 protein is CASSRDRGSYEQYF. In nucleotides, the CDR3 is TGTGCCAGCAGCCGGGACAGGGGGTCCTACGAGCAGTACTTC. The gene calls are TRBV6-5 and TRBJ2-7, with 11 positions matching TRBD1. This CDR3 has 14 amino acids. Trimming took 6 bases from V and 1 from J; bases not matched to a gene: 2. Per germline, CDR1 MNHEY and CDR2 SVGAGI.

V and J are TRBV5-1 and TRBJ1-1; the D is unclear. CDR1 is SGHRS and CDR2 is YFSETQ in the germline V gene. This CDR3 has 14 amino acids. The V end lost 0 bases, the J end lost 2 bases, and 8 bases lay between the germline ends. The CDR3 nucleotides are TGCGCCAGCAGCTTGGTCACAGCTAACACTGAAGCTTTCTTT. It specifies CASSLVTANTEAFF. The whole variable domain, filled in from reference TRBV5-1 and TRBJ1-1, reads KAGVTQTPRYLIKTRGQQVTLSCSPISGHRSVSWYQQTPGQGLQFLFEYFSETQRNKGNFPGRFSGRQFSNSRSEMNVSTLELGDSALYLCASSLVTANTEAFFGQGTRLTVV.

The rearrangement links TRBV11-2 to TRBJ2-1; D remains ambiguous. Trimming took off 10 bases at V and 0 bases at J, with 10 bases between the two ends. The CDR3 length is 13 residues. Germline V gene lookup returns CDR1 SGHAT and CDR2 FQNNGV. The CDR3 spells CATAVASYNEQFF. CDR3 bases: TGTGCCACGGCGGTAGCCTCCTACAATGAGCAGTTCTTC.

CDR3: CASGRRPRGYGYTF. DNA of the CDR3: TGTGCCAGTGGTAGGAGGCCCCGCGGCTATGGCTACACCTTC. This chain uses TRBV19 with TRBJ1-2; no clear D. This CDR3 region has 14 residues. Germline values: CDR1 LNHDA, CDR2 SQIVND (reference sequence). Trimming took off 8 bases at V and 4 bases at J, with 17 bases between the two ends.